This T cell receptor (beta chain) was identified during a study of blood T cell repertoires in COVID-19. For the study at large: T cells, B-cell-depleted T cells, or PBMCs supplied cDNA or gDNA.

TCRdb's table, derived via immunoSEQ multiplex PCR, lists solely in-frame clones and lacks some. The sample carries 250,000 to 300,000 clones, approximately 84% recorded once. The germline V gene encodes CDR1 SGHRS and CDR2 YFSETQ. This CDR3 has 15 residues. The ends lost 3 bases at V and 4 bases at J; junction bases unmatched: 8. The sequenced sample consisted of PBMCs or T cells enriched from blood (not recorded which). The TCR comes from a man between 18 and 35 years old who had recovered from COVID-19. V usage is TRBV5-1 and J usage is TRBJ2-5, with TRBD1 identical over 8 bases. CDR3 amino acids: CASSSTGDHGETQYF. CDR3 sequence (DNA): TGCGCCAGCAGCTCGACAGGGGACCACGGAGAGACCCAGTACTTC.